This entry lists 10 T cell receptor beta chains sequenced from one sample in a study of blood T cell repertoires in COVID-19. Profiled with immunoSEQ multiplex PCR; TCRdb holds only in-frame clones, not every one. Found here are approximately 160,000 clones, over 75% of them singletons; the top ten hold roughly 1.1%. Sequenced sample: peripheral blood. These receptors were taken from a man aged 60 to 75 who had recovered from COVID-19.

This clone was counted once. J is TRBJ1-2 and V is TRBV19; D uncertain. V was pared by 7 bases and J by 4 bases, with 10 bases between. This CDR3 spans 12 amino acids. Germline V CDR1 and CDR2: LNHDA, SQIVND (reference sequence). This chain's CDR3 is CASTNRSYGYTF. The DNA of the CDR3 is TGTGCCAGTACAAACAGATCCTATGGCTACACCTTC. Full variable domain (missing parts from reference TRBV19 and TRBJ1-2): DGGITQSPKYLFRKEGQNVTLSCEQNLNHDAMYWYRQDPGQGLRLIYYSQIVNDFQKGDIAEGYSVSREKKESFPLTVTSAQKNPTAFYLCASTNRSYGYTFGSGTRLTVV.

The CDR3 region is CASSPLGYRGRGSDEQFF. The CDR3, as DNA: TGTGCCAGCAGCCCGCTCGGGTACAGGGGGCGAGGTTCGGATGAGCAGTTCTTC. The chain combines TRBV7-9 with TRBJ2-1; 9 nucleotides line up with TRBD1. Germline CDR1 is SEHNR and CDR2 is FQNEAQ (reference sequence). The J segment lost 8 bases and the V segment lost 5 bases, leaving 19 bases of the junction unmatched. This CDR3 comprises 18 residues. The full variable domain, completed using reference TRBV7-9 and TRBJ2-1, is DTGVSQNPRHKITKRGQNVTFRCDPISEHNRLYWYRQTLGQGPEFLTYFQNEAQLEKSRLLSDRFSAERPKGSFSTLEIQRTEQGDSAMYLCASSPLGYRGRGSDEQFFGPGTRLTVL.

This clone has a handful of counts. This chain joins TRBV4-1 and TRBJ2-5, with TRBD2 as a possible D gene (6 bases). The CDR3 totals 16 residues. CDR1 is MGHRA, CDR2 YSYEKL, per germline. Trimming cost V 1 base and J 2 bases, with 14 bases left between them. CDR3 protein: CASSQVYRDFQETQYF. CDR3 in DNA: TGCGCCAGCAGCCAAGTGTACCGGGACTTTCAAGAGACCCAGTACTTC.

This chain uses TRBV2 with TRBJ1-1; 8 bases agree with TRBD1. Unmatched junction bases numbered 23, after V lost 7 bases and J lost 1 base. The CDR3 covers 20 residues. Germline assignment: CDR1 SNHLY and CDR2 FYNNEI. CDR3: CASISRRGQAGDERNTEAFF. The CDR3 DNA reads TGTGCCAGCATTTCCCGACGGGGACAGGCTGGAGACGAAAGGAACACTGAAGCTTTCTTT. Filled out from reference TRBV2 and TRBJ1-1, the complete variable domain reads EPEVTQTPSHQVTQMGQEVILRCVPISNHLYFYWYRQILGQKVEFLVSFYNNEISEKSEIFDDQFSVERPDGSNFTLKIRSTKLEDSAMYFCASISRRGQAGDERNTEAFFGQGTRLTVV.

The chain combines TRBV5-1 with TRBJ2-6; tentatively, D is TRBD1 (6 bases). The CDR3 contains 17 residues. The V and J ends lost 3 bases and 1 base respectively, with 14 bases between them. CDR1 SGHRS and CDR2 YFSETQ come from the germline V gene. The CDR3 sequence is CASSSVRQESGANVLTF. The CDR3 DNA reads as TGCGCCAGCAGCTCGGTGCGACAGGAGTCTGGGGCCAACGTCCTGACTTTC.

This chain connects TRBV5-4 to TRBJ2-5, with 9 bases matching TRBD2. The CDR3 spans 16 residues. The J segment lost 3 bases and the V segment lost 0 bases, leaving 6 bases of the junction unmatched. CDR1 and CDR2 (germline): SGHNT, YYREEE (reference sequence). The CDR3 protein is CASSLALAGTEETQYF. CDR3 in DNA: TGTGCCAGCAGCTTGGCCCTAGCGGGGACCGAAGAGACCCAGTACTTC. Combining the CDR3 with reference TRBV5-4 and TRBJ2-5 gives the whole variable domain ETGVTQSPTHLIKTRGQQVTLRCSSQSGHNTVSWYQQALGQGPQFIFQYYREEENGRGNFPPRFSGLQFPNYSSELNVNALELDDSALYLCASSLALAGTEETQYFGPGTRLLVL.

The rearrangement uses TRBV6-4 and TRBJ2-1; D may be TRBD2 (5 bases). Germline values: CDR1 MRHNA, CDR2 SNTAGT. Trimming took off 2 bases at V and 3 bases at J, with 20 bases between the two ends. This CDR3 has 18 residues. The DNA of the CDR3 is TGTGCCAGCAGTGACGGGCCAGAGCCAGCGGCAAGCTACAATGAGCAGTTCTTC. The encoded protein is CASSDGPEPAASYNEQFF.

This chain links TRBV5-6 with TRBJ1-3; the D is unclear. In germline, CDR1 is SGHDT, CDR2 YYEEEE. Trimming took off 1 base at V and 1 base at J, with 6 bases between the two ends. The CDR3 contains 14 residues. The CDR3 here is CASSLSLSGNTIYF. The CDR3 region has the DNA TGTGCCAGCAGCTTGTCCCTTTCTGGAAACACCATATATTTT.

The chain is built from TRBV4-1 and TRBJ2-7; 9 bases are shared with TRBD1. Germline V gives CDR1 MGHRA, CDR2 YSYEKL. Trimming removed 1 base from V and 3 bases from J; junction bases left unmatched: 4. This CDR3 is 15 amino acids long. The CDR3 sequence is CASSQVGQGYYEQYF. The CDR3 DNA sequence: TGCGCCAGCAGCCAAGTAGGACAGGGGTACTACGAGCAGTACTTC.

The chain couples TRBV12-5 to TRBJ2-7, with 12 positions matching TRBD1. The V and J ends lost 6 bases and 4 bases, in that order; junction bases with no gene match: 4. The germline V gene has CDR1 LGHNT and CDR2 FRNRAP. The CDR3 is made up of 14 amino acids. As DNA, the CDR3 is TGTGCTAGTGGCGGGACAGGGGGCCAGTACGAGCAGTACTTC. This sequence encodes CASGGTGGQYEQYF.